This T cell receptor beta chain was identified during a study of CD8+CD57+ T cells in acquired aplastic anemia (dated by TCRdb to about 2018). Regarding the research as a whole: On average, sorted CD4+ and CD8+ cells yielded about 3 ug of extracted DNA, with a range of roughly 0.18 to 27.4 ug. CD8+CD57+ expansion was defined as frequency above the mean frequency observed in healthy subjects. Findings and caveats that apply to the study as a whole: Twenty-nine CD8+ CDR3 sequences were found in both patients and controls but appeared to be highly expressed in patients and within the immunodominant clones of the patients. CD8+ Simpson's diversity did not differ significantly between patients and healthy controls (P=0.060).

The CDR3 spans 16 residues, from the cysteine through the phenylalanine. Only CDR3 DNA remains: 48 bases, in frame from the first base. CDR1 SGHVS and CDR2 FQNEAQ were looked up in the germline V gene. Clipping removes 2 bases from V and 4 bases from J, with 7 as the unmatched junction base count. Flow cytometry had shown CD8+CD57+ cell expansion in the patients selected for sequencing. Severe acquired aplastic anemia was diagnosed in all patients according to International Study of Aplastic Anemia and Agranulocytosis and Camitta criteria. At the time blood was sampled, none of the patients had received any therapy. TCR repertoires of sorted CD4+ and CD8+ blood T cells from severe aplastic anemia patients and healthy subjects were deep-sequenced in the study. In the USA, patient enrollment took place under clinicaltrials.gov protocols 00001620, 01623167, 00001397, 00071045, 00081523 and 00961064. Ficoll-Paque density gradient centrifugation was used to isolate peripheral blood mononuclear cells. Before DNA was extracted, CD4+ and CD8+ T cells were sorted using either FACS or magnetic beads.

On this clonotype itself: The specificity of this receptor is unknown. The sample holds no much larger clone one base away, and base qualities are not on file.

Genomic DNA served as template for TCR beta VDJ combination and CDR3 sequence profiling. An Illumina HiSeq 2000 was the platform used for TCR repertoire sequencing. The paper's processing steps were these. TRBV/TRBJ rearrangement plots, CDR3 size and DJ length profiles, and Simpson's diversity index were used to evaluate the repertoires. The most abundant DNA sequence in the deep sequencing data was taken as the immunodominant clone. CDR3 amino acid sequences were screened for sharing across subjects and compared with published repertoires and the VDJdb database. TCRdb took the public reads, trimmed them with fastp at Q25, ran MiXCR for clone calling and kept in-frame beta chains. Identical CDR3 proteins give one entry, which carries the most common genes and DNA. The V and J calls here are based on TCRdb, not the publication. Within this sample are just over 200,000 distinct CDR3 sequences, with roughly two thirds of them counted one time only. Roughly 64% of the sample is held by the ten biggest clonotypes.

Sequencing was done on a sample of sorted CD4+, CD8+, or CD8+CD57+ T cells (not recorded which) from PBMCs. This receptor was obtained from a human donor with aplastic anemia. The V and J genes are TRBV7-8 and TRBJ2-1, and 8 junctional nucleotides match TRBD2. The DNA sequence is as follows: TGTGCCAGCAGCTTATCTCGGACTAGCAGATACAATGAGCAGTTCTTC. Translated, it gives CASSLSRTSRYNEQFF.